This T cell receptor beta chain was found in a study of Graves' ophthalmopathy and Graves' hyperthyroidism. The CDR3 is 13 amino acids. Germline V gene sequence: CDR1 ENHRY, CDR2 SYGVKD. Trimming at V came to 8 bases and at J to 8 bases, leaving 8 bases not matched to a gene. CDR3 regions of TCR beta were amplified from RNA transcripts. Amplification began with first-round RT-PCR using HTBI primers, then second-round multiplex PCR was performed. TCRdb recomputed calls from the multiplex PCR reads with MiXCR, one row per CDR3 protein. The table has more than 550,000 distinct CDR3 sequences, over 40% seen once.

J is TRBJ1-4 and V is TRBV10-3; 7 bases fit TRBD1. The sequencing input was peripheral blood. The sequence was collected from an adult man with Graves' ophthalmopathy. CDR3 bases: TGTGCCATCGAGGAACAGGGGAGCGAAAAACTGTTTTTT. It is translated as CAIEEQGSEKLFF.